The 21 T cell receptor beta chains presented below share a single source sample, sequenced in a study of blood T cells in healthy people across ages. Next came a second PCR, run for roughly 6 to 11 cycles, which used a sample-barcoded 5' primer along with a J-beta primer mix. TCRdb passed the 5' RACE reads through MiXCR, listing each CDR3 protein once. Among about 1,400,000 distinct CDR3 sequences listed, 45% to 70% were seen once. The sequencing sample was made of blood. The source is a man between 18 and 35 years old in good health.

The chain uses TRBV12-3 or TRBV12-4 and TRBJ2-6; 12 bases are a match to TRBD1. The CDR3 is 17 amino acids. The ends lost 5 bases at V and 3 bases at J; junction bases unmatched: 5. The CDR3 DNA reads TGTGCCAGCAGTCCCGGGACAGGGGGCCGTGGGGCCAACGTCCTGACTTTC. Translated: CASSPGTGGRGANVLTF.

V usage is TRBV4-2 and J usage is TRBJ2-3; D is perhaps TRBD2 (6 bases). V lost 0 bases and J 2 bases, leaving 15 bases between the germline ends. The germline V gene encodes CDR1 LGHNA and CDR2 YNFKEQ. The CDR3 covers 17 residues. The CDR3 loop reads CASSQDLPGLNTDTQYF. DNA of the CDR3: TGTGCCAGCAGCCAAGATTTACCCGGACTAAACACAGATACGCAGTATTTT.

This chain links TRBV12-3 or TRBV12-4 with TRBJ1-2; no firm D call. This CDR3 contains 13 residues. Trimming removed 0 bases at V and 4 bases at J, with 6 bases between. The CDR3 DNA sequence: TGTGCCAGCAGTTTAGCAGGGCGCTATGGCTACACCTTC. Translation: CASSLAGRYGYTF.

The rearrangement joins TRBV6-2 or TRBV6-3 to TRBJ1-2; 8 nucleotides line up with TRBD1. V shed 8 bases, J shed 6 bases, and the junction held 5 bases outside the gene matches. The V gene's germline CDR1 is MNHEY and CDR2 SVGEGT. This CDR3 region has 12 residues. CDR3 nucleotide sequence: TGTGCCAGCGGGAACAGGGGGAATGGCTACACCTTC. This codes for CASGNRGNGYTF.

This clonotype was counted a single time. The V call is TRBV29-1, the J call TRBJ2-7, with 12 bases fitting TRBD1. V shed 2 bases and J 2 bases; nucleotides not matched to a gene: 4. Germline-derived CDR1 and CDR2 are SQVTM and ANQGSEA. The CDR3 sequence is 15 residues long. The CDR3 loop reads CSVEKGTGGAYEQYF. CDR3 nucleotides: TGCAGCGTTGAAAAGGGGACAGGGGGCGCCTACGAGCAGTACTTC.

The CDR3 DNA follows: TGTGCCAGCAGTGAATACGGCACCGGGGAGCTGTTTTTT. Its protein is CASSEYGTGELFF. The chain has TRBV25-1 and TRBJ2-2; D uncertain. The CDR3 loop spans 13 amino acids. V lost 0 bases and J 4 bases, leaving 3 bases between the germline ends. CDR1 MGHDK and CDR2 SYGVNS come from the germline V gene.

This clonotype was detected once. The V and J genes are TRBV28 and TRBJ2-5; D perhaps matches TRBD2 (7 bases). The ends were cut back, 6 bases at V and 5 bases at J, with 22 bases in the middle. This CDR3 region has 16 residues. Germline-derived CDR1 and CDR2 are MDHEN and SYDVKM. Written as DNA, the CDR3 is TGTGCCAGCAGCGTGGGGGGGCAAAATACCGGGGAGACCCAGTACTTC. Its translation is CASSVGGQNTGETQYF.

The count of this clonotype is one. V usage is TRBV6-6 and J usage is TRBJ1-5, with D possibly being TRBD1 (6 bases). The length of the CDR3 is 14 residues. The germline CDR1 and CDR2 sequences are MNHNY and SVGAGI (reference sequence). V lost 6 bases, J lost 7 bases, and 16 bases lay in between. The CDR3: CASREQGLGQPQHF. The CDR3 DNA reads as TGTGCCAGCAGAGAACAGGGATTGGGGCAGCCCCAGCATTTT.

This chain uses TRBV4-1 with TRBJ2-5; D gene uncertain. TRBJ2-7 matches the DNA end more closely, so the J call is doubtful. Germline CDR1 and CDR2: MGHRA and YSYEKL. The CDR3 has 13 amino acids. This CDR3 is CASSRLPTYEQYF. As DNA, the CDR3 is TGCGCCAGCAGTCGACTGCCAACATACGAGCAGTACTTC.

CDR3 amino acids: CASTQAGAYGYTF. As DNA, the CDR3 is TGCGCCAGCACCCAGGCGGGGGCCTATGGCTACACCTTC. This chain links TRBV5-1 with TRBJ1-2; TRBD1 might be the D (6 bases). Per the germline V gene, CDR1 is SGHRS and CDR2 is YFSETQ. Trimming took 6 bases from V and 4 from J, leaving 13 bases between them. The CDR3 totals 13 residues.

This clonotype appeared once. The rearrangement links TRBV28 to TRBJ1-2, with 7 bases lining up with TRBD1. J gave up 5 bases and V 1 base, and 10 bases lay outside the gene matches. Germline CDR1 is MDHEN and CDR2 is SYDVKM. The CDR3 totals 16 residues. CDR3 sequence reads: CASSLSGTAPLYGYTF. The CDR3 DNA is TGTGCCAGCAGTTTATCCGGGACAGCGCCTCTTTATGGCTACACCTTC.

This chain connects TRBV3-1 to TRBJ1-6; D not certain. Looked up from germline, CDR1 is LGHDT and CDR2 is YNNKEL (reference sequence). This CDR3 comprises 14 residues. The ends were cut back, 1 base at V and 5 bases at J, with 6 bases in the middle. In DNA form, the CDR3 reads TGTGCCAGCAGCCAAGTGGCAGATAATTCACCCCTCCACTTT. Amino acid sequence: CASSQVADNSPLHF.

The gene calls are TRBV7-8 and TRBJ2-1; 10 positions match TRBD2. The DNA matches TRBJ2-7 better at its end, which makes the J call doubtful. This CDR3 is built from 17 residues. The germline CDR1 and CDR2 sequences are SGHVS and FQNEAQ. The CDR3 loop reads CASSLVASGSSYNEQYF. In nucleotides, the CDR3 is TGTGCCAGCAGCTTAGTCGCTAGCGGGAGCTCCTACAATGAGCAGTACTTC.

This chain uses TRBV11-3 with TRBJ2-3; 7 bases fit TRBD2. Germline values: CDR1 SGHNT, CDR2 YENEEA. The CDR3 loop spans 13 amino acids. V was pared by 8 bases and J by 2 bases, with 4 bases of the junction left unmatched. The CDR3 is CASQERDTDTQYF. DNA of the CDR3: TGTGCCAGCCAGGAGCGGGACACAGATACGCAGTATTTT.

The rearrangement joins TRBV4-1 to TRBJ2-5; D is unclear. CDR3 length: 14 residues. The V gene's germline CDR1 is MGHRA and CDR2 YSYEKL. V lost 4 bases and J lost 5, with 14 bases in between. The CDR3 is CASSLNPRIETQYF. In DNA, the CDR3 is TGCGCCAGCAGCCTCAACCCCCGAATCGAGACCCAGTACTTC.

V gene TRBV14 combines with J gene TRBJ1-1; D call uncertain. Per the germline V gene, CDR1 is SGHDN and CDR2 is FVKESK. V lost 0 bases and J 6 bases, leaving 8 bases between the germline ends. CDR3 size: 13 residues. The CDR3 reads CASSQDLLAEAFF. CDR3 DNA sequence: TGTGCCAGCAGCCAAGACCTGCTCGCTGAAGCTTTCTTT.

The chain couples TRBV12-3 or TRBV12-4 to TRBJ1-1; D is unresolved. V was trimmed by 3 bases and J by 8 bases, leaving 13 bases between them. CDR3 length: 13 residues. CDR3 loop: CASSFGEGSEAFF. CDR3 bases: TGTGCCAGCAGTTTTGGGGAGGGCAGCGAAGCTTTCTTT.

The chain carries TRBV6-1 and TRBJ2-7, with 8 bases fitting TRBD2. CDR3 length: 16 residues. The J segment lost 2 bases and the V segment lost 2 bases, leaving 8 bases of the junction unmatched. Germline V lookup: CDR1 MNHNS, CDR2 SASEGT. CDR3 loop: CASSEQSGGPPYEQYF. The CDR3 coding sequence is TGTGCCAGCAGTGAACAGAGCGGGGGACCTCCCTACGAGCAGTACTTC.

In this sample, this clonotype turned up a few times. The V gene is TRBV25-1, the J gene TRBJ1-2, with 7 bases that match TRBD1. CDR3 size: 14 residues. Germline loops: CDR1 MGHDK, CDR2 SYGVNS. J was trimmed by 6 bases and V by 3 bases; bases with no gene match: 7. CDR3 DNA sequence: TGTGCCAGCAGTGAGACAAACAGGGGCAATGGCTACACCTTC. This encodes CASSETNRGNGYTF.

This clonotype has just one count. The chain joins TRBV6-1 to TRBJ1-2; a weak D match, TRBD1 (6 bases). The CDR3 is 14 amino acids. Trimming took 8 bases from V and 4 from J, leaving 17 bases between them. CDR1 and CDR2 from the germline V gene are MNHNS and SASEGT. The CDR3 protein is CASRAWGAGYGYTF. The DNA for the CDR3 is TGTGCCAGCCGCGCTTGGGGGGCGGGCTATGGCTACACCTTC.

J is TRBJ2-3 and V is TRBV7-2; D remains unclear. Trimming left V 2 bases short and J 1 base short, with 10 bases between. Germline CDR1 is SGHTA and CDR2 is FQGNSA. The CDR3 runs 15 residues. CDR3 nucleotide sequence: TGTGCCAGCAGCTTAACCTCCTTTGGCACAGATACGCAGTATTTT. Amino acid sequence: CASSLTSFGTDTQYF.